This record concerns one TCR beta chain sequence. This sample was included in a study of blood T cell repertoires in COVID-19. Study overall: T cells, B-cell-depleted T cells, or PBMCs provided the cDNA or gDNA that served as material.

The CDR3 sequence is 13 residues long. Per germline, CDR1 LNHDA and CDR2 SQIVND (reference sequence). V was trimmed by 5 bases and J by 2 bases, leaving 9 bases between them. Methods used by the authors: Estimated nucleated cell counts came from reference gene primer amplification. The table came from immunoSEQ multiplex PCR; TCRdb's copy has only in-frame clones and leaves some out. The D gene and trimming were derived from the DNA, and the V and J assignments and clone size from that table. The sample includes about 140,000 clones, around 83% of them seen just once. The receptor was derived from a human donor in a cohort sampled during active COVID-19. The sequencing input was peripheral blood. The J gene is TRBJ1-2, the V gene TRBV19; a possible D gene is TRBD1 (5 bases). The CDR3: CASSLGQNYGYTF. Here the CDR3 DNA reads TGTGCCAGTAGTTTGGGGCAGAACTATGGCTACACCTTC.